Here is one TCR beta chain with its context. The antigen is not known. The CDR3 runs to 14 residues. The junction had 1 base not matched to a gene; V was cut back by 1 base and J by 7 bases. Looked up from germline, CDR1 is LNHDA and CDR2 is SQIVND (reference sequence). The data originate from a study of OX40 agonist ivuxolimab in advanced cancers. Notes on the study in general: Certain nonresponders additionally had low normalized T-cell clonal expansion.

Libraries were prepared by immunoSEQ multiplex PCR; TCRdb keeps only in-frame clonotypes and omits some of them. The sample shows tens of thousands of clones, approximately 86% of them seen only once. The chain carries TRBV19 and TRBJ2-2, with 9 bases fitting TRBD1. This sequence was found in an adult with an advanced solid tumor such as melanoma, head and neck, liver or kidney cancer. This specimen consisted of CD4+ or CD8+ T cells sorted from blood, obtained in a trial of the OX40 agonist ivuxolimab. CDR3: CASSIATGGGELFF. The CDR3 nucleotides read TGTGCCAGTAGTATAGCGACAGGGGGCGGGGAGCTGTTTTTT.